Presented here are 12 T cell receptor beta chains from one specimen sequenced in a study of blood T cells in healthy people across ages. PCR was performed a second time for about 6 to 12 cycles using a sample-barcoded 5' primer and a J-beta primer mix. MiXCR, run by TCRdb on the 5' RACE reads, gives a single entry per CDR3 protein. The sample has about 720,000 distinct CDR3 sequences; roughly 20% are singletons. The source material was blood. The receptors come from a man aged 70-80 years in good health.

V usage is TRBV10-3 and J usage is TRBJ2-3, with D uncertain. Germline V gene data show CDR1 as ENHRY and CDR2 as SYGVKD. The V and J ends lost 1 base and 5 bases respectively, with 4 bases between them. This CDR3 contains 12 residues. CDR3: CAISELEDTQYF. CDR3 in DNA: TGTGCCATCAGTGAGTTGGAAGATACGCAGTATTTT.

This rearrangement joins TRBV19 to TRBJ2-1; D perhaps matches TRBD2 (6 bases). CDR1 LNHDA and CDR2 SQIVND come from the germline V gene (reference sequence). The CDR3 runs 16 residues. Deletions cut 5 bases from V and 5 bases from J, with 19 bases between. Here the CDR3 reads CASSPTPRRTNNEQFF. The CDR3, as DNA: TGTGCCAGTAGTCCTACCCCTAGACGGACTAACAATGAGCAGTTCTTC.

The CDR3: CSAREGSSYEQYV. The CDR3 DNA follows: TGCAGTGCTAGAGAAGGGAGCTCCTACGAGCAGTACGTC. This chain joins TRBV20-1 and TRBJ2-1; a weak D match, TRBD2 (5 bases). The J call is uncertain, as TRBJ2-7 better fits the DNA end. This CDR3 spans 13 amino acids. Germline V lookup: CDR1 DFQATT, CDR2 SNEGSKA (reference sequence).

The gene calls are TRBV7-3 and TRBJ2-3, with D unresolved. The germline V and J ends were trimmed by 3 bases and 0 bases, with 10 bases remaining between them. The CDR3 has 15 residues. The germline CDR1 and CDR2 sequences are SGHTA and FQGTGA. The CDR3, as DNA: TGTGCCAGCAGCTTCTTGGGATCTAGCACAGATACGCAGTATTTT. Its translation: CASSFLGSSTDTQYF.

The chain couples TRBV24-1 to TRBJ2-2; the D gene is possibly TRBD1 (5 bases). The CDR3 consists of 14 residues. V was clipped by 4 bases and J by 7 bases, with 12 bases between them. The germline V gene has CDR1 KGHDR and CDR2 SFDVKD. The DNA of the CDR3 is TGTGCCACCAGTGACGGGCCAGGGAACGGGGAGCTGTTTTTT. It specifies CATSDGPGNGELFF.

V gene TRBV7-2 combines with J gene TRBJ2-5, with a weak D call TRBD1 (6 bases). Germline assignment: CDR1 SGHTA and CDR2 FQGNSA. V shed 7 bases and J shed 2 bases, with 14 bases lying between them. This CDR3 spans 14 amino acids. The CDR3 nucleotides read TGTGCCAGCATGATAGGGGGACAACAAGAGACCCAGTACTTC. Its translation: CASMIGGQQETQYF.

The chain has TRBV6-2 or TRBV6-3 and TRBJ2-5; 7 bases agree with TRBD2. J lost 4 bases, V lost 2 bases, and 7 bases had no gene match. CDR3 length equals 15 residues. The germline V gene has CDR1 MNHEY and CDR2 SVGEGT. Written as DNA, the CDR3 is TGTGCCAGCAGTTACGAGCGGGGCCGGGCAGAGACCCAGTACTTC. This codes for CASSYERGRAETQYF.

V and J are TRBV2 and TRBJ2-5; TRBD1 aligns across 10 bases. The V segment lost 4 bases and the J segment 7 bases; nucleotides outside the gene matches: 6. The CDR3 runs 14 residues. CDR1 is SNHLY and CDR2 is FYNNEI in the germline V gene. The CDR3 DNA follows: TGTGCCAGCAGTGGACAGGGGGCAGTGGGGACCCAGTACTTC. As protein: CASSGQGAVGTQYF.

The table lists this clonotype with many counts. The chain employs TRBV10-3 and TRBJ2-5; D not resolved. Deletions cut 2 bases from V and 4 bases from J, with 2 bases between. This CDR3 is built from 11 residues. CDR1 and CDR2 (germline): ENHRY, SYGVKD. The DNA for the CDR3 is TGTGCCATCAGTGAGGGAGAGACCCAGTACTTC. Encoded protein: CAISEGETQYF.

The chain links TRBV12-3 or TRBV12-4 to TRBJ2-7; D remains ambiguous. The closer fit of TRBJ2-5 to the DNA end suggests the J call may be wrong. This CDR3 has 14 amino acids. DNA for the CDR3: TGTGCCAGCAGTTTATCGGTGGATCAAGAGACCCAGTACTTC. This gives the protein CASSLSVDQETQYF.

The table lists this clonotype with a few counts. The chain combines TRBV20-1 with TRBJ2-5; 13 bases agree with TRBD2. The CDR3 covers 14 residues. The V segment lost 6 bases and the J segment 5 bases; nucleotides outside the gene matches: 6. CDR1 and CDR2 (germline): DFQATT, SNEGSKA (reference sequence). CDR3 nucleotides: TGCAGTGCACCCGGACTAGCGGGAGTGGAGACCCAGTACTTC. Translating it yields CSAPGLAGVETQYF.

This clonotype was detected only a few times. The V and J genes are TRBV25-1 and TRBJ2-7; either TRBD1 or TRBD2 may fit D (5 bases each). V lost 2 bases to trimming and J lost 1 base, with 9 bases between them. This CDR3 comprises 14 residues. Germline CDR1 MGHDK, CDR2 SYGVNS. The CDR3 region has the DNA TGTGCCAGCAGTGAAGGGACGTATTCCTACGAGCAGTACTTC. This gives the protein CASSEGTYSYEQYF.